This TCR beta chain comes out of a study of T cells in Graves' hyperthyroidism and ophthalmopathy. The length of the CDR3 is 13 residues. With 6 bases removed from V and 2 bases from J, the gap between germline ends came to 9 bases. Regions amplified from RNA transcripts were the TCR beta CDR3 regions. HTBI primers were used for first-round RT-PCR of the TCR CDR3. Each CDR3 protein gets one entry after TCRdb re-called the multiplex PCR reads with MiXCR. The table has about 410,000 distinct CDR3 sequences, over 12% seen once; the top ten hold about 13%. In this sample, this clonotype turned up once. Its antigen is unknown. Findings and caveats of the study: Most clonotypes expanded in thyroid above 0.001 were likewise present in blood.

This receptor was taken from a man aged 18 to 29 with Graves' ophthalmopathy. The chain recombines TRBV12-3 or TRBV12-4 with TRBJ2-3; no firm D call. Source material: blood. DNA for the CDR3: TGTGCCAGCAGGCTGACTCTCACAGATACGCAGTATTTT. This gives the protein CASRLTLTDTQYF.